This T cell receptor (beta chain) was identified in a study of blood T cell repertoires in COVID-19. Study summary: Acute and convalescent COVID-19 specimens originated in the United States, Italy and Spain. The analysed material was cDNA or gDNA that came from T cells, B-cell-depleted T cells, or PBMCs.

This clone was observed a single time. In the original workflow: Nucleated cell number was recorded as an estimate derived from reference gene primer amplification. Sequencing used immunoSEQ multiplex PCR; TCRdb keeps in-frame clones, though not all of them. The DNA gave D and trimming, while V, J and clone size come from that table. The top ten hold around 3.1% of the sample, which has fewer than 250,000 clones, 85% to 90% seen once. The CDR3 sequence is 11 residues long. Trimming took 4 bases from V and 8 from J, leaving 11 bases between them. Germline CDR1 GTSNPN, CDR2 SVGIG (reference sequence). Sequencing was done on a sample of peripheral blood. The chain uses TRBV30 and TRBJ1-2; D remains unclear. This clonotype originated in a man in his sixties with acute or convalescent COVID-19. This CDR3 reads CAWNFLLGYTF. CDR3 sequence (DNA): TGTGCCTGGAACTTTCTTTTGGGCTACACCTTC.